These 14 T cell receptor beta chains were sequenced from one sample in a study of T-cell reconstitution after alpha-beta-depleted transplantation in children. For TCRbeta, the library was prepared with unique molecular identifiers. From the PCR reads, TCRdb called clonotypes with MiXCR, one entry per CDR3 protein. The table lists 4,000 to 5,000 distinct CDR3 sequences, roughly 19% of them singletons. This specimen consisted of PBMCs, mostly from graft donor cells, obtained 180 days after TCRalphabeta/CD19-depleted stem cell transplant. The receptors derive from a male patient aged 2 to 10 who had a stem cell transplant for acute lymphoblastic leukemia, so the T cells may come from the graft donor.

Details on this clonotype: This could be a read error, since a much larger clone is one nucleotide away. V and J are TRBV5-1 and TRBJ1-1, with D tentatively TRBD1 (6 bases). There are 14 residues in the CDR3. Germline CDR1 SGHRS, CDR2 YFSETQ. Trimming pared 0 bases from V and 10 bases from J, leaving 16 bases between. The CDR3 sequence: CASSLAVLGGPAFF. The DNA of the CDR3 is TGCGCCAGCAGCTTGGCCGTTTTAGGGGGACCAGCTTTCTTT.

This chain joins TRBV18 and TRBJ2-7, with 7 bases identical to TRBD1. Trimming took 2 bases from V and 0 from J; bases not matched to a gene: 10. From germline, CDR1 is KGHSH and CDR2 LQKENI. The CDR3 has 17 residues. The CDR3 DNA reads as TGTGCCAGCTCACCAGTGTGGGGACAGCCCCTCTCCTACGAGCAGTACTTC. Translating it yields CASSPVWGQPLSYEQYF.

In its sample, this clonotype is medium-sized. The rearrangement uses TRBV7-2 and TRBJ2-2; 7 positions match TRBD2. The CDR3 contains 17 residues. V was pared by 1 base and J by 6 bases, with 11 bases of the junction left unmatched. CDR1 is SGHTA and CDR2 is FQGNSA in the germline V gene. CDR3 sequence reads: CASSLGTRASGAGELFF. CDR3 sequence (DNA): TGTGCCAGCAGCTTAGGGACAAGGGCTAGCGGCGCCGGGGAGCTGTTTTTT.

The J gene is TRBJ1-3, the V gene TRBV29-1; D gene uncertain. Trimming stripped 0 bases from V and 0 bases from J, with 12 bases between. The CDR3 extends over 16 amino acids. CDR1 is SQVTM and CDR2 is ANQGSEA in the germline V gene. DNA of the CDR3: TGCAGCGTTGAAGATCTTCCGGAGCTCTCTGGAAACACCATATATTTT. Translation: CSVEDLPELSGNTIYF.

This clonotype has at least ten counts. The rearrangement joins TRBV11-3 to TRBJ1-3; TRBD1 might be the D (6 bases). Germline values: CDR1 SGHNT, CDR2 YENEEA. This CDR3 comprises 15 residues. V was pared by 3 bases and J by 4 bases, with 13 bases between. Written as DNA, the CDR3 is TGTGCCAGCAGCTTGACCCTCGGGGGCGGAAACACCATATATTTT. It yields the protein CASSLTLGGGNTIYF.

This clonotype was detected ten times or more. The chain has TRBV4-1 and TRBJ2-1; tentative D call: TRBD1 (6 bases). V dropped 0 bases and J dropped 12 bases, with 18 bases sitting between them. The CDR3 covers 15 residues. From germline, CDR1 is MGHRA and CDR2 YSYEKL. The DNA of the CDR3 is TGCGCCAGCAGCCAAGACCGAGCGAACCTCAGGGGGCAGTTCTTC. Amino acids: CASSQDRANLRGQFF.

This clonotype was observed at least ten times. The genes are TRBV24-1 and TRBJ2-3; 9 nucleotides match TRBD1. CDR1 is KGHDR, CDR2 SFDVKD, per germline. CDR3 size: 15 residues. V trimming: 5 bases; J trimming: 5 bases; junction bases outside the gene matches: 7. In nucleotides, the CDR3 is TGTGCCACCAGTGGGGACAGGGAAAATGAAGATACGCAGTATTTT. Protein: CATSGDRENEDTQYF.

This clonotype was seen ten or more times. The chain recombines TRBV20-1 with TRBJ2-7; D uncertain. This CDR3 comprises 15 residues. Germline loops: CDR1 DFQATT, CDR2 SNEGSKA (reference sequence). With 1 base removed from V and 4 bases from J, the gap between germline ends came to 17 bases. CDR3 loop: CSARAAGSPTYEQYF. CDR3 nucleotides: TGCAGTGCTAGAGCGGCAGGTTCTCCTACGTACGAGCAGTACTTC.

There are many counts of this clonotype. The CDR3, as DNA: TGTGCCAGCAGCCACGGGGGCGGGAGATCGGATACGCAGTATTTT. Protein: CASSHGGGRSDTQYF. The V and J genes are TRBV6-4 and TRBJ2-3; perhaps TRBD2 as D (7 bases). CDR3 length equals 15 residues. CDR1 and CDR2 (germline): MRHNA, SNTAGT. The V end was cut by 6 bases, the J end by 6 bases, with 19 bases between.

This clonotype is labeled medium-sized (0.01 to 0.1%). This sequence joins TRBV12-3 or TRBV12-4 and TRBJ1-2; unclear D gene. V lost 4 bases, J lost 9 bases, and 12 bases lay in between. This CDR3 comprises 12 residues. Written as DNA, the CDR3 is TGTGCCAGCAGTTCCTCACCGAGTAGCTACACCTTC. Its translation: CASSSSPSSYTF.

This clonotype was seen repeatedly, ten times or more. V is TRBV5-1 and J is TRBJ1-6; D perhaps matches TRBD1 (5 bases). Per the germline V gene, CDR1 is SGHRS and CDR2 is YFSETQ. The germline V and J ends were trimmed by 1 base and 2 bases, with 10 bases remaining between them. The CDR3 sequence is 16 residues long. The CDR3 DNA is TGCGCCAGCAGCTTGAGAGGGGAGACCTATAATTCACCCCTCCACTTT. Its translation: CASSLRGETYNSPLHF.

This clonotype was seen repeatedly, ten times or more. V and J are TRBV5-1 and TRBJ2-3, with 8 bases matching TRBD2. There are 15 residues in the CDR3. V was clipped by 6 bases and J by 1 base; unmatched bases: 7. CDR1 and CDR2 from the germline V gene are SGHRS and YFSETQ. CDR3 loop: CASNREGPGTDTQYF. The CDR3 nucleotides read TGCGCCAGCAACCGGGAGGGCCCGGGCACAGATACGCAGTATTTT.

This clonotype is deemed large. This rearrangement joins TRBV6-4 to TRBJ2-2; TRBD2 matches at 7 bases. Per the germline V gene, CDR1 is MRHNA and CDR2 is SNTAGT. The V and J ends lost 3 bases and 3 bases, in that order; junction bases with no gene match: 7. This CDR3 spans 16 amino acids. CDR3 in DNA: TGTGCCAGCAGTGAATGGGCGGGAGTCGACACCGGGGAGCTGTTTTTT. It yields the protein CASSEWAGVDTGELFF.

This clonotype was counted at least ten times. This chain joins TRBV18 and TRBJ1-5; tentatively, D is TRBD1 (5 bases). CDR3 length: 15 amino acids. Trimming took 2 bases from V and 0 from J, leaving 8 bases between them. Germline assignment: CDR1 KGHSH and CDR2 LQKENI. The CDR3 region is CASSPYDSSNQPQHF. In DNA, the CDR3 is TGTGCCAGCTCACCATACGACAGTAGCAATCAGCCCCAGCATTTT.